The 11 T cell receptor beta chains below were found in one sample sequenced in a study of blood T cell repertoires in COVID-19. This table comes from immunoSEQ multiplex PCR, and its TCRdb copy is limited to in-frame clones, with some not included. This table holds 120,000 to 150,000 clones, approximately 86% found once. The specimen was peripheral blood. These receptors were collected from a human donor in a cohort sampled during active COVID-19.

The sample holds a few counts of this clone. The chain joins TRBV4-1 to TRBJ2-7, with D tentatively TRBD2 (6 bases). V lost 1 base, J lost 2 bases, and 12 bases lay in between. CDR3 length: 15 residues. In germline, CDR1 is MGHRA, CDR2 YSYEKL. Here the CDR3 reads CASSQAPSVAYEQYF. In DNA, the CDR3 is TGCGCCAGCAGCCAAGCCCCTAGCGTGGCCTACGAGCAGTACTTC.

A single count supports this clone. The chain uses TRBV12-3 or TRBV12-4 and TRBJ2-5; perhaps TRBD1 as D (8 bases). Trimming removed 2 bases from V and 9 bases from J, with 13 bases in between. The CDR3 sequence is 13 residues long. CDR3 nucleotides: TGTGCCAGCAGTTTACCACAGGGGGGGGCCCAGTACTTC. This sequence encodes CASSLPQGGAQYF.

V is TRBV7-8 and J is TRBJ2-4; the match to TRBD2 covers 11 bases. V lost 5 bases and J lost 4; bases outside the gene matches: 7. Germline V lookup: CDR1 SGHVS, CDR2 FQNEAQ. The CDR3 runs 16 residues. CDR3 bases: TGTGCCAGCAGCAAGCTAGCGGGGGGCACAAAAAACATTCAGTACTTC. Translated: CASSKLAGGTKNIQYF.

This clone was recorded only once. This chain joins TRBV29-1 and TRBJ2-5; no firm D call. The CDR3 spans 10 residues. The ends were cut back, 6 bases at V and 5 bases at J, with 7 bases in the middle. Germline CDR1 reads SQVTM; CDR2 reads ANQGSEA. CDR3 sequence: CSVLSETQYF. In DNA form, the CDR3 reads TGCAGCGTCCTCTCGGAGACCCAGTACTTC.

The genes are TRBV3-1 (or the pseudogene TRBV3-2) and TRBJ1-1; TRBD1 matches 10 bases. Germline CDR1 reads LGHDT; CDR2 reads YNNKEL (reference sequence). The CDR3 has 12 residues. J gave up 11 bases and V 3 bases, and 3 bases lay outside the gene matches. The CDR3 region has the DNA TGTGCCAGCAGCCAGCGACAGGGGGCGGCTTTCTTT. It translates to CASSQRQGAAFF.

The CDR3 DNA sequence: TGTGCCAGCAGTGTGCGGGGAATTGGCACAGATACGCAGTATTTT. Amino acid sequence: CASSVRGIGTDTQYF. This chain links TRBV2 with TRBJ2-3; D may be TRBD2 (6 bases). Germline CDR1 reads SNHLY; CDR2 reads FYNNEI. Deletions cut 4 bases from V and 1 base from J, with 12 bases between. This CDR3 comprises 15 residues.

CDR3 protein: CASSHTGGHPGQGSSGANVLTF. CDR3 DNA: TGCGCCAGCAGCCACACTGGGGGGCACCCGGGACAGGGTAGCTCTGGGGCCAACGTCCTGACTTTC. The J gene is TRBJ2-6, the V gene TRBV4-1; 9 bases agree with TRBD1. With 3 bases clipped from V and 0 bases from J, the junction kept 18 bases outside the gene matches. The CDR3 loop spans 22 amino acids. Germline CDR1 MGHRA, CDR2 YSYEKL.

The J gene is TRBJ2-1, the V gene TRBV2, with 8 nucleotides matching TRBD1. This CDR3 has 15 amino acids. V gave up 6 bases and J gave up 4 bases; unmatched junction bases: 8. Germline V gene sequence: CDR1 SNHLY, CDR2 FYNNEI. The CDR3 DNA reads as TGTGCCAGCAGCCTTAACAGGGGGGCTTACAATGAGCAGTTCTTC. Encoded protein: CASSLNRGAYNEQFF.

The chain recombines TRBV7-2 with TRBJ1-1; weak D call: TRBD1 (5 bases). This CDR3 is built from 14 residues. CDR1 is SGHTA, CDR2 FQGNSA, per germline. The germline V and J ends were trimmed by 1 base and 2 bases, with 8 bases remaining between them. Here the CDR3 DNA reads TGTGCCAGCAGCTTAGGACAGCTCAACACTGAAGCTTTCTTT. Protein product: CASSLGQLNTEAFF. Complete variable domain (other parts from reference TRBV7-2 and TRBJ1-1): GAGVSQSPSNKVTEKGKDVELRCDPISGHTALYWYRQSLGQGLEFLIYFQGNSAPDKSGLPSDRFSAERTGGSVSTLTIQRTQQEDSAVYLCASSLGQLNTEAFFGQGTRLTVV.

This chain uses TRBV2 with TRBJ2-3; 10 bases are a match to TRBD2. J gave up 5 bases and V 1 base, and 15 bases lay outside the gene matches. The CDR3 is 19 amino acids. In germline, CDR1 is SNHLY, CDR2 FYNNEI. CDR3 DNA sequence: TGTGCCAGCAGTGAAGTCCCAAGATGGCTAGCGGGAGAAGGAGATACGCAGTATTTT. Amino acids: CASSEVPRWLAGEGDTQYF.

This clone was seen a handful of times. Different DNA sequences within this sample yield the same CDR3. This chain connects TRBV5-1 to TRBJ2-5; D call uncertain. Looked up from germline, CDR1 is SGHRS and CDR2 is YFSETQ. V lost 0 bases to trimming and J lost 4 bases, with 13 bases between them. CDR3 length equals 15 residues. In DNA form, the CDR3 reads TGCGCCAGCAGCTTGGGGTCCCCCACGGGAGAGACCCAGTACTTC. Protein product: CASSLGSPTGETQYF.